This note documents a single T cell receptor beta chain sequence. Its antigen is currently not known. Base qualities are not provided; no much larger clone lies one nucleotide away. The data were taken from a study of blood T cell repertoires in COVID-19 (dated by TCRdb to between 2020 and 2021). For the study in its entirety: Samples from collaborators originated in the United States, Italy and Spain and spanned both the acute and convalescent phases of COVID-19. The prospective study material was composed of cDNA or gDNA derived from T cells, B-cell-depleted T cells, or PBMCs. Deeply sampled blood TCRbeta repertoires from subjects exposed to, actively infected with, or recovered from COVID-19 were included in the dataset. A freely available public database, intended as a resource for researchers studying the immune response to SARS-CoV-2, is where the repertoires were released. Samples were obtained from the ongoing ImmuneRACE study (first 160 participants) and from 1,254 subjects provided by 6 global collaborators. A de-identified subject ID, COVID-19 status, age in years and sex were almost always included in the sample metadata. Where available, HLA class I and class II types were obtained from metadata supplied by the sample provider rather than from assay-based typing. Study-level results and caveats: Clinical and demographic metadata were provided uncurated, with the amount varying by source and participant.

In Seattle, one collaborating source enrolled patients while the infection was active and tracked those patients longitudinally over the course of disease. The collaborating institutions used their own protocols to collect whole blood in K2EDTA tubes. For TCRbeta analysis, collaborators shipped samples in one of three forms: frozen whole blood, isolated PBMCs, or DNA extracted from either of those sample types. The CDR3 starts with the cysteine, ends with the phenylalanine, and has 15 residues. Only the CDR3 DNA stays, 45 bases, in frame from base 1. For CDR1 and CDR2, the germline V gene lists LGHNT and FRNRAP. V gives up 3 bases and J gives up 4 bases, and the segment between their germline ends measures 15 bases. TCRbeta CDR3 regions were amplified from genomic DNA by means of the immunoSEQ Assay, a bias-controlled multiplex PCR. Processing in the source paper ran as follows. The number of nucleated cells in each sample was estimated by amplification of reference gene primers within the assay. Sequence reads were collapsed and filtered to measure the absolute abundance of every unique TCRbeta CDR3 rearrangement. For each sample, productive Simpson clonality was calculated by taking the square root of Simpson's diversity index across productive rearrangements. TCRdb carries this immuneACCESS record with in-frame sequences only. Its versions omit some clonotypes, under half of them owing to an unresolved V gene in the studies checked, with the rest unexplained. For V, J and clone size, that table is used; D and trimming come from the DNA. For this sample the table gives 87,000 or so clones, of which about 90% were detected only once. The top ten clones comprise 5% to 7% of the sample.

Here the chain combines TRBV12-5 and TRBJ1-2; the D region possibly corresponds to TRBD1 (6 bases align). The receptor comes from a man younger than 35 with COVID-19, enrolled during active disease. The sequenced sample was peripheral blood. CDR3 reads: CASGFGPGVSYGYTF. In nucleotide form, the sequence is TGTGCTAGTGGTTTTGGTCCAGGGGTTAGCTATGGCTACACCTTC. Here the CDR3 is joined to the reference TRBV12-5 and TRBJ1-2 genes, and the full variable domain is: DARVTQTPRHKVTEMGQEVTMRCQPILGHNTVFWYRQTMMQGLELLAYFRNRAPLDDSGMPKDRFSAEMPDATLATLKIQPSEPRDSAVYFCASGFGPGVSYGYTFGSGTRLTVV.